This is a list of T cell receptor beta chains from one sample in a study of T-cell memory formation after mild COVID-19. Using its own MiXCR run on the 5' RACE reads, TCRdb lists one record per CDR3 protein. Of 80,000 to 130,000 distinct CDR3 sequences listed, 11% were seen once; the top ten hold approximately 40%. What was sequenced was PBMCs or a T cell subset sorted from them (not recorded which). These receptors came from a man aged 18-30 years who had mild COVID-19 (a few samples of this study predate the infection). Cell type and time point are not known. The CDR3 runs from the conserved cysteine through the conserved F or W. Fields, in order: V gene, D gene, J gene, clone size, CDR3 DNA, CDR3 protein. D genes are given only for firm matches. Rows give clone size only sometimes, using once, few, many, or a class for an expanded clone.

TRBV6-2/TRBV6-3	-	TRBJ2-1	-	TGTGCCAGCAGTTATGAGGTCGATCTCTACAATGAGCAGTTCTTC	CASSYEVDLYNEQFF
TRBV7-6	TRBD1	TRBJ1-4	-	TGTGCCAGCAGCTTACTCCGGGACAGTGGTGAAAAACTGTTTTTT	CASSLLRDSGEKLFF
TRBV27	-	TRBJ2-7	few	TGTGCCAGCAGTTCACTTCTCATCCACGAGCAGTACTTC	CASSSLLIHEQYF
TRBV7-9	TRBD2	TRBJ2-3	few	TGTGCCAGCACCTTGGGGACTAGCGGGAGGCATACGCAGTATTTT	CASTLGTSGRHTQYF
TRBV7-6	-	TRBJ2-7	-	TGTGCCAGCAGCCACTGGCCGGGGGCTGAAAACGAGCAGTACTTC	CASSHWPGAENEQYF
TRBV12-3/TRBV12-4	TRBD1	TRBJ2-6	many	TGTGCCAGCAGGCACAGGGGGGCAACCCTTGTCGGGGCCAACGTCCTGACTTTC	CASRHRGATLVGANVLTF
TRBV4-1	-	TRBJ1-2	few	TGCGCCAGCAGCCAAGGGTTAGGTACTCAATTCTATGGCTACACCTTC	CASSQGLGTQFYGYTF
TRBV5-4	TRBD2	TRBJ2-5	few	TGTGCCAGCAGCTTTGCCCCGGGGGGGCTTGTTTACGAGACCCAGTACTTC	CASSFAPGGLVYETQYF
TRBV10-2	-	TRBJ1-1	few	TGCGCCAGCAGTGGAGCTCGAGGGTTCACTGAAGCTTTCTTT	CASSGARGFTEAFF
TRBV7-2	-	TRBJ2-5	many	TGTGCCAGCAGCTCAAACCCCTCTGGGGAGACCCAGTACTTC	CASSSNPSGETQYF
TRBV4-3	TRBD1	TRBJ1-6	-	TGCGCCAGCAGCCAAGAGCTGGGGACAGGGAATTCACCCCTCCACTTT	CASSQELGTGNSPLHF
TRBV12-3/TRBV12-4	TRBD1	TRBJ2-2	few	TGTGCCAGCAACCCGGGACAGGGGAACACCGGGGAGCTGTTTTTT	CASNPGQGNTGELFF
TRBV9	-	TRBJ2-2	-	TGTGCCAGCAGCGTAGAGACTATCAACACCGGGGAGCTGTTTTTT	CASSVETINTGELFF
TRBV28	-	TRBJ2-1	few	TGTGCCAGCAGTTTGTCGTGGCCAAACAATGAGCAGTTCTTC	CASSLSWPNNEQFF
TRBV7-3	TRBD2	TRBJ2-3	few	TGTGCCAGCAGCCGCCGGACTAGCGGGAGCACAGATACGCAGTATTTT	CASSRRTSGSTDTQYF
TRBV6-5	TRBD1	TRBJ1-2	-	TGTGCCACGGCGACCAGGACAGGCTTCCTCTATGGCTACACCTTC	CATATRTGFLYGYTF
TRBV7-3	-	TRBJ2-1	few	TGTGCCAGCAGCTTCGAGGGAAACAATGAGCAGTTCTTC	CASSFEGNNEQFF
TRBV7-6	TRBD2	TRBJ2-3	few	TGTGCCAGCAGCTTGTCTAGCGGGGGTTTGATCACAGATACGCAGTATTTT	CASSLSSGGLITDTQYF
TRBV10-3	-	TRBJ2-7	few	TGTGCCATCAGTGACGAGGTAGGCCGCTACGAGCAGTACTTC	CAISDEVGRYEQYF
TRBV7-2	-	TRBJ2-6	-	TGTGCCAGCAGCCCCTGGACCGCTCAGGGGGCCAACGTCCTGACTTTC	CASSPWTAQGANVLTF
TRBV20-1	-	TRBJ1-4	many	TGCAGTGCTAGTGGGCCGGACTCATTCGGGGAAAAACTGTTTTTT	CSASGPDSFGEKLFF
TRBV7-8	-	TRBJ2-2	few	TGTGCCAGCAGCCCCGGTGGGTTCACCGGGGAGCTGTTTTTT	CASSPGGFTGELFF
TRBV11-2	-	TRBJ2-1	-	TGTGCCAGCAGCCAAATCCTGAGCTCCTACAGTGAGCAGTTCTTC	CASSQILSSYSEQFF
TRBV27	-	TRBJ2-2	few	TGTGCCAGCCTCCCCGGGACACTTCTCATGAACACCGGGGAGCTGTTTTTT	CASLPGTLLMNTGELFF
TRBV7-6	-	TRBJ2-3	few	TGTGCCAGCAGCTTTACCGGGGGAAGCACAGATACGCAGTATTTT	CASSFTGGSTDTQYF
TRBV28	-	TRBJ2-5	few	TGTGCCAGCAGCCTCGTGGGGGATGAACAAGAGACCCAGTACTTC	CASSLVGDEQETQYF
TRBV6-5	-	TRBJ2-5	many	TGTGCCAGCAGTCGGGACGGGCAAGAGACCCAGTACTTC	CASSRDGQETQYF
TRBV7-6	-	TRBJ2-7	many	TGTGCCAGCAGCCATAACCCCGACAGCTCCTACGAGCAGTACTTC	CASSHNPDSSYEQYF